Described below is a single T cell receptor beta chain sequence and its context. CDR1 MNHEY and CDR2 SMNVEV come from the germline V gene (reference sequence). Trimming removed 3 bases at V and 0 bases at J, with 8 bases between. The CDR3 has 15 amino acids. These data belong to a study of PD-L1 blockade in urothelial cancer. Across the whole study: Prior chemotherapy regimens per patient numbered 0 to 3. Blood analysis occurred 3 weeks (second dose) and 6 weeks after treatment start.

Profiling relied on immunoSEQ multiplex PCR, and the TCRdb table lists in-frame clones only, not all of them. Among fewer than 55,000 clones listed, roughly 78% were seen once. The sequenced sample was PBMCs, obtained around atezolizumab (anti-PD-L1) treatment. The rearrangement uses TRBV27 and TRBJ1-4; D remains ambiguous. The clonotype originates from a man in his sixties or seventies with urothelial cancer. Here the CDR3 reads CASSLSGATNEKLFF. In DNA form, the CDR3 reads TGTGCCAGCAGTTTGAGTGGAGCAACTAATGAAAAACTGTTTTTT.